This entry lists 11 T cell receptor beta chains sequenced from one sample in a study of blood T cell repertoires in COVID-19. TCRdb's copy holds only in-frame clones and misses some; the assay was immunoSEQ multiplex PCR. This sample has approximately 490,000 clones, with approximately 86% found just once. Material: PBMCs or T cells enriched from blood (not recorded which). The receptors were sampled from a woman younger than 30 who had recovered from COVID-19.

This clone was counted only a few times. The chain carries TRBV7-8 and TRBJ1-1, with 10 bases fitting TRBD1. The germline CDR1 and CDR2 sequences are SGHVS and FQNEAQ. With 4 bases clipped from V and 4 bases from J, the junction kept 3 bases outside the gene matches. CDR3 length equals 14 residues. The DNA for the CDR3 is TGTGCCAGCAGCTCCCGGGACAGGGGCACTGAAGCTTTCTTT. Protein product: CASSSRDRGTEAFF.

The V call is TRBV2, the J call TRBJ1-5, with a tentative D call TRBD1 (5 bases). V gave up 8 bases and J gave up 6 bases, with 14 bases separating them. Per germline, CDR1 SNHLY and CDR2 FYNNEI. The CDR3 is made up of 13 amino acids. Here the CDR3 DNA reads TGTGCCAGCTCCCGGGGGTTTACTCAGCCCCAGCATTTT. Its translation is CASSRGFTQPQHF.

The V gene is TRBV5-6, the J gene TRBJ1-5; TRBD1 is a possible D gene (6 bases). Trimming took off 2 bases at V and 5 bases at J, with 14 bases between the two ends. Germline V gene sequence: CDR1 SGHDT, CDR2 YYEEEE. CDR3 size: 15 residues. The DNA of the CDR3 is TGTGCCAGCAGCTTAGTGGGACAAATGTATCAGCCCCAGCATTTT. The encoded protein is CASSLVGQMYQPQHF.

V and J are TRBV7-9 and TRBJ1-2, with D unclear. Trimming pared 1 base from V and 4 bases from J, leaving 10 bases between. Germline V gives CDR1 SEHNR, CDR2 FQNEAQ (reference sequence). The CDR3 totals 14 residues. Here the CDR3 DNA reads TGTGCCAGCAGCTTAGGGGTAGGGAGCTATGGCTACACCTTC. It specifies CASSLGVGSYGYTF.

The CDR3 region has the DNA TGTGCCAGCAACGAGGTGGTCGGGACCGGGGAGCTGTTTTTT. Its protein product is CASNEVVGTGELFF. The rearrangement joins TRBV6-5 to TRBJ2-2; D is unclear. This CDR3 contains 14 residues. Trimming took off 7 bases at V and 5 bases at J, with 14 bases between the two ends. Germline-derived CDR1 and CDR2 are MNHEY and SVGAGI.

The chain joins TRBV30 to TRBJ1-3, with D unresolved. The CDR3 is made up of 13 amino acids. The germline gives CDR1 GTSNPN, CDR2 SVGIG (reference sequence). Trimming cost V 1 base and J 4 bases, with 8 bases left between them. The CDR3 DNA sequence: TGTGCCTGGAGTGGCGAGGCAGGAAACACCATATATTTT. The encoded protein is CAWSGEAGNTIYF.

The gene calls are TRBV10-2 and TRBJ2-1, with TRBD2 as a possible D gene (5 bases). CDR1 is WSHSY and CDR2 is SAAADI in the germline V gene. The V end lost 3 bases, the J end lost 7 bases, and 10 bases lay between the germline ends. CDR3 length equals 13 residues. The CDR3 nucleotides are TGCGCCAGCAGTGATTTACTAGGGAATGAGCAGTTCTTC. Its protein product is CASSDLLGNEQFF.

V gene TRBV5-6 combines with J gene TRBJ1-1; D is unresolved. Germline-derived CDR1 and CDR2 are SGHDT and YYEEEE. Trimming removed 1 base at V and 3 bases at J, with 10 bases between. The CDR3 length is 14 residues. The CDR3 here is CASSLYGVDTEAFF. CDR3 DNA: TGTGCCAGCAGCTTGTACGGGGTCGACACTGAAGCTTTCTTT.

The DNA for the CDR3 is TGCGCCAGCAGCCAACTAGCGGGGACCCATGGGGAGCAGTTCTTC. This encodes CASSQLAGTHGEQFF. The chain combines TRBV4-1 with TRBJ2-1, with 9 nucleotides matching TRBD2. The CDR3 covers 15 residues. Per germline, CDR1 MGHRA and CDR2 YSYEKL. The V and J ends lost 2 bases and 10 bases, in that order; junction bases with no gene match: 9.

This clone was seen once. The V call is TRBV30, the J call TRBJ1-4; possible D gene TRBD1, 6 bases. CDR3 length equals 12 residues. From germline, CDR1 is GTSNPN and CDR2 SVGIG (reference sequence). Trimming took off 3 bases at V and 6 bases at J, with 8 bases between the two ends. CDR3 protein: CAWRDSYEKLFF. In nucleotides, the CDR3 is TGTGCCTGGAGGGACAGTTATGAAAAACTGTTTTTT.

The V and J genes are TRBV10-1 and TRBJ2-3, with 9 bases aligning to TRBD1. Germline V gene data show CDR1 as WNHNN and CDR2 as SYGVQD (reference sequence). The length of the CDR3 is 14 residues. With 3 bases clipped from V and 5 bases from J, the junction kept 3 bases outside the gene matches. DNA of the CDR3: TGCGCCAGCAGTGAAACAGGGGGCATAGATACGCAGTATTTT. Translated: CASSETGGIDTQYF.